This entry lists 31 T cell receptor beta chains sequenced from one sample in a study of shared clonotypes between healthy human individuals. Sequencing used immunoSEQ multiplex PCR; TCRdb keeps in-frame clones, though not all of them. The table shows about 2.2 million clones, with around 93% occurring only once. Naive CD8 cells, CD45RO-negative and positively selected for CCR7, excluded terminally differentiated effector memory CD45RA+ cells. Sequencing was performed on naive CD8+ T cells from PBMCs. These receptors were collected from a man aged 18 to 30 in good health. Some clones in this sample may be carry-over from other donors' samples.

V is TRBV2 and J is TRBJ2-7; D may be TRBD1 or TRBD2 (5 bases each). The germline V gene has CDR1 SNHLY and CDR2 FYNNEI. The CDR3 is made up of 13 amino acids. V lost 6 bases, J lost 3 bases, and 12 bases lay in between. The CDR3 protein is CASRAGADYEQYF. DNA for the CDR3: TGTGCCAGCAGAGCCGGGGCCGACTACGAGCAGTACTTC.

The chain uses TRBV7-9 and TRBJ2-5; D not certain. The J call is doubtful: the DNA matches TRBJ2-7 better. The CDR3 contains 13 residues. The germline gives CDR1 SEHNR, CDR2 FQNEAQ (reference sequence). CDR3 amino acids: CASSLEAWYEQYF. Written as DNA, the CDR3 is TGTGCCAGCAGCTTAGAGGCCTGGTACGAGCAGTACTTC.

V is TRBV14 and J is TRBJ2-5; the D is unclear. Germline CDR1 reads SGHDN; CDR2 reads FVKESK. Trimming removed 3 bases from V and 2 bases from J, with 4 bases in between. The CDR3 is 12 residues long. The CDR3 loop is CASSHWQETQYF. DNA for the CDR3: TGTGCCAGCAGCCATTGGCAAGAGACCCAGTACTTC. The complete variable domain, with remaining parts taken from reference TRBV14 and TRBJ2-5, reads EAGVTQFPSHSVIEKGQTVTLRCDPISGHDNLYWYRRVMGKEIKFLLHFVKESKQDESGMPNNRFLAERTGGTYSTLKVQPAELEDSGVYFCASSHWQETQYFGPGTRLLVL.

The gene calls are TRBV19 and TRBJ2-2; D remains unclear. The length of the CDR3 is 11 residues. Germline assignment: CDR1 LNHDA and CDR2 SQIVND (reference sequence). The V end lost 10 bases, the J end lost 7 bases, and 10 bases lay between the germline ends. Here the CDR3 reads CATYLGGELFF. The CDR3 DNA follows: TGTGCCACCTATTTAGGCGGGGAGCTGTTTTTT.

To note about this clone: Distinct nucleotide sequences in the sample also encode this CDR3. The rearrangement links TRBV27 to TRBJ1-1; 7 bases agree with TRBD1. The length of the CDR3 is 16 residues. CDR1 MNHEY and CDR2 SMNVEV come from the germline V gene (reference sequence). V shed 0 bases and J 1 base; nucleotides not matched to a gene: 5. CDR3 sequence (DNA): TGTGCCAGCAGTTTATCCCCCGGGACAGCGAACACTGAAGCTTTCTTT. This encodes CASSLSPGTANTEAFF.

This clone has more than one count but fewer than ten. In the same sample, other DNA sequences code for this CDR3. This chain uses TRBV7-9 with TRBJ2-2; D uncertain. With 1 base removed from V and 6 bases from J, the gap between germline ends came to 3 bases. Germline lookup yields CDR1 SEHNR and CDR2 FQNEAQ (reference sequence). This CDR3 region has 12 residues. The CDR3 sequence is CASSLGSGELFF. CDR3 DNA sequence: TGTGCCAGCAGCTTAGGGTCCGGGGAGCTGTTTTTT.

This chain joins TRBV25-1 and TRBJ2-5, with D unresolved. V lost 3 bases, J lost 2 bases, and 7 bases lay in between. Per the germline V gene, CDR1 is MGHDK and CDR2 is SYGVNS. This CDR3 is built from 13 residues. The CDR3 here is CASSEVYQETQYF. CDR3 in DNA: TGTGCCAGCAGTGAGGTCTATCAAGAGACCCAGTACTTC.

This clone came up once. The rearrangement links TRBV27 to TRBJ2-1; TRBD2 is a possible D gene (6 bases). The CDR3 totals 15 residues. Germline loops: CDR1 MNHEY, CDR2 SMNVEV (reference sequence). V was pared by 5 bases and J by 8 bases, with 19 bases between. CDR3 sequence reads: CASSRAWDLGDEQFF. CDR3 coding DNA: TGTGCCAGCAGTCGCGCCTGGGACTTGGGGGATGAGCAGTTCTTC.

The chain has TRBV4-1 and TRBJ2-5; 9 bases are a match to TRBD1. Near its end, the DNA agrees better with TRBJ2-7, so the J call may be wrong. Germline CDR1 and CDR2: MGHRA and YSYEKL. This CDR3 is 14 amino acids long. The CDR3 reads CASSSGQGRGEQYF. The CDR3, as DNA: TGCGCCAGCAGCTCGGGACAGGGCAGGGGCGAGCAGTACTTC.

Of note for this clone: The sample contains more than one DNA sequence encoding this CDR3. The gene calls are TRBV27 and TRBJ2-6; possibly TRBD1 for D (6 bases). Germline lookup yields CDR1 MNHEY and CDR2 SMNVEV (reference sequence). V was shortened by 0 bases and J by 2 bases, with 8 bases between the two germline ends. This CDR3 is 16 amino acids long. The CDR3 DNA reads as TGTGCCAGCAGTTTATCCCCAGGGGCTGGGGCCAACGTCCTGACTTTC. Its translation: CASSLSPGAGANVLTF. Supplemented by reference TRBV27 and TRBJ2-6, the full variable domain reads EAQVTQNPRYLITVTGKKLTVTCSQNMNHEYMSWYRQDPGLGLRQIYYSMNVEVTDKGDVPEGYKVSRKEKRNFPLILESPSPNQTSLYFCASSLSPGAGANVLTFGAGSRLTVL.

This chain connects TRBV5-6 to TRBJ2-5; D unclear. The V gene lost 4 bases and the J gene lost 3 bases, with 16 bases spanning the gap. The germline V gene encodes CDR1 SGHDT and CDR2 YYEEEE. The CDR3 runs to 15 residues. The CDR3 DNA reads as TGTGCCAGCAGCAATCAGGTCATCTGGGAAGAGACCCAGTACTTC. This encodes CASSNQVIWEETQYF.

This chain joins TRBV28 and TRBJ2-1; no clear D. Trimming took off 7 bases at V and 0 bases at J, with 13 bases between the two ends. The CDR3 loop spans 15 amino acids. The germline gives CDR1 MDHEN, CDR2 SYDVKM. CDR3 amino acids: CASTIHADSYNEQFF. The CDR3 DNA follows: TGTGCCAGCACCATTCACGCCGACTCCTACAATGAGCAGTTCTTC. Drawing the rest from reference TRBV28 and TRBJ2-1, the complete variable domain is DVKVTQSSRYLVKRTGEKVFLECVQDMDHENMFWYRQDPGLGLRLIYFSYDVKMKEKGDIPEGYSVSREKKERFSLILESASTNQTSMYLCASTIHADSYNEQFFGPGTRLTVL.

The genes are TRBV11-2 and TRBJ2-3; no clear D. V dropped 1 base and J dropped 6 bases, with 8 bases sitting between them. The CDR3 runs to 13 residues. Germline V lookup: CDR1 SGHAT, CDR2 FQNNGV. In nucleotides, the CDR3 is TGTGCCAGCAGCTTAGTGTACGGGGATACGCAGTATTTT. Translated: CASSLVYGDTQYF.

Remarks on this clone: Other DNA sequences in this specimen translate into the identical CDR3. The chain combines TRBV6-5 with TRBJ2-7; D is unresolved. This CDR3 contains 12 residues. Germline V gene lookup returns CDR1 MNHEY and CDR2 SVGAGI. V lost 4 bases, J lost 3 bases, and 7 bases lay in between. The CDR3 coding sequence is TGTGCCAGCAGTTCCAACAGCTACGAGCAGTACTTC. Protein sequence: CASSSNSYEQYF.

The rearrangement uses TRBV2 and TRBJ2-7; possibly TRBD1 or TRBD2 for D (5 bases each). There are 17 residues in the CDR3. Per the germline V gene, CDR1 is SNHLY and CDR2 is FYNNEI. Deletions cut 6 bases from V and 2 bases from J, with 23 bases between. Here the CDR3 reads CASRDLGAGLLTYEQYF. The CDR3 DNA reads TGTGCCAGCAGGGACTTGGGCGCAGGGCTTCTTACCTACGAGCAGTACTTC.

The chain uses TRBV4-1 and TRBJ1-1; D is perhaps TRBD1 (5 bases). V lost 5 bases and J 5 bases, leaving 18 bases between the germline ends. Per the germline V gene, CDR1 is MGHRA and CDR2 is YSYEKL. The CDR3 extends over 15 amino acids. CDR3 DNA: TGCGCCAGCAGCGTCACCGGGATCTCAGGGACTGAAGCTTTCTTT. Translating gives CASSVTGISGTEAFF.

This chain joins TRBV6-1 and TRBJ1-5; no clear D gene. The CDR3 covers 16 residues. The germline V gene encodes CDR1 MNHNS and CDR2 SASEGT. V was cut by 3 bases and J by 11 bases, with 23 bases left in between. CDR3 protein: CASSDLVRYAPSAQHF. CDR3 coding DNA: TGTGCCAGCAGTGATTTAGTCCGCTATGCTCCCTCGGCCCAGCATTTT.

J is TRBJ2-1 and V is TRBV16, with D perhaps TRBD1 or TRBD2 (7 bases each). V lost 4 bases, J lost 2 bases, and 12 bases lay in between. Germline loops: CDR1 KGHSY, CDR2 FQNENV. The CDR3 covers 15 residues. This CDR3 reads CASSPQGGPYNEQFF. CDR3 DNA: TGTGCCAGCAGCCCCCAGGGGGGGCCCTACAATGAGCAGTTCTTC.

The chain is built from TRBV2 and TRBJ1-2, with D uncertain. The CDR3 consists of 15 residues. The V gene's germline CDR1 is SNHLY and CDR2 FYNNEI. V dropped 5 bases and J dropped 1 base, with 14 bases sitting between them. DNA of the CDR3: TGTGCCAGCAGTCACCCCCGGGTGATTAACTATGGCTACACCTTC. This codes for CASSHPRVINYGYTF.

V usage is TRBV7-2 and J usage is TRBJ1-4, with D hard to call. Trimming pared 4 bases from V and 1 base from J, leaving 10 bases between. CDR3 size: 15 residues. In germline, CDR1 is SGHTA, CDR2 FQGNSA. CDR3 sequence reads: CASSSPTRTNEKLFF. The CDR3 DNA reads as TGTGCCAGCAGCTCGCCGACCCGAACTAATGAAAAACTGTTTTTT.

The chain carries TRBV27 and TRBJ1-2; possibly TRBD1 for D (5 bases). V was cut by 7 bases and J by 4 bases, with 13 bases left in between. This CDR3 contains 13 residues. Germline V gives CDR1 MNHEY, CDR2 SMNVEV (reference sequence). CDR3 region: CASKVSGTYGYTF. In DNA, the CDR3 is TGTGCCAGCAAGGTCTCAGGGACCTATGGCTACACCTTC.

The chain combines TRBV9 with TRBJ2-7; weak D call: TRBD2 (5 bases). The germline V gene has CDR1 SGDLS and CDR2 YYNGEE. This CDR3 is 15 amino acids long. Trimming left V 4 bases short and J 0 bases short, with 14 bases between. As DNA, the CDR3 is TGTGCCAGCAGCCTAAGTGGACGGGACTCCTACGAGCAGTACTTC. Translation: CASSLSGRDSYEQYF.

V gene TRBV7-9 combines with J gene TRBJ2-7, with TRBD2 matching over 10 bases. V gave up 5 bases and J gave up 4 bases; unmatched junction bases: 11. CDR1 SEHNR and CDR2 FQNEAQ come from the germline V gene (reference sequence). The CDR3 totals 16 residues. The chain's CDR3 is CASSPLGGLASYEQYF. CDR3 DNA sequence: TGTGCCAGCAGCCCGTTGGGGGGACTAGCGTCTTACGAGCAGTACTTC. Full variable domain (rest looked up from reference TRBV7-9 and TRBJ2-7): DTGVSQNPRHKITKRGQNVTFRCDPISEHNRLYWYRQTLGQGPEFLTYFQNEAQLEKSRLLSDRFSAERPKGSFSTLEIQRTEQGDSAMYLCASSPLGGLASYEQYFGPGTRLTVT.

CDR3 DNA: TGTGCCAGTAGTATAAGGGACACCACTGAAGCTTTCTTT. Its translation: CASSIRDTTEAFF. The chain employs TRBV19 and TRBJ1-1, with D perhaps TRBD1 (6 bases). Trimming removed 2 bases at V and 4 bases at J, with 8 bases between. Germline CDR1 is LNHDA and CDR2 is SQIVND (reference sequence). The CDR3 spans 13 residues.

The J gene is TRBJ2-1, the V gene TRBV6-5; D is possibly TRBD1 (6 bases). The germline V and J ends were trimmed by 5 bases and 6 bases, with 14 bases remaining between them. Germline V gives CDR1 MNHEY, CDR2 SVGAGI. This CDR3 has 14 residues. The CDR3 is CASSARDIINEQFF. For the CDR3, the DNA is TGTGCCAGCAGTGCCCGGGACATAATCAATGAGCAGTTCTTC.

The rearrangement joins TRBV30 to TRBJ2-1; perhaps D is TRBD1 or TRBD2 (5 bases each). With 3 bases removed from V and 0 bases from J, the gap between germline ends came to 12 bases. CDR1 and CDR2 from the germline V gene are GTSNPN and SVGIG (reference sequence). The CDR3 contains 15 residues. The CDR3 is CAWRGRESSYNEQFF. The CDR3 coding sequence is TGTGCCTGGAGGGGCAGGGAGTCCTCCTACAATGAGCAGTTCTTC.

The rearrangement links TRBV27 to TRBJ2-1, with 7 bases identical to TRBD2. This CDR3 is 15 amino acids long. The germline V gene has CDR1 MNHEY and CDR2 SMNVEV (reference sequence). The junction had 5 bases not matched to a gene; V was cut back by 2 bases and J by 4 bases. CDR3 nucleotide sequence: TGTGCCAGCAGTTTAGTTCCTAGCGGATACAATGAGCAGTTCTTC. Its protein product is CASSLVPSGYNEQFF.

V gene TRBV27 combines with J gene TRBJ2-7, with 7 bases fitting TRBD2. V dropped 6 bases and J dropped 1; count of bases not matched to a gene: 6. Germline V CDR1 and CDR2: MNHEY, SMNVEV (reference sequence). The CDR3 is 14 amino acids. CDR3 coding DNA: TGTGCCAGCAGGGGAGGGAAAGGATCCTACGAGCAGTACTTC. Translated, it gives CASRGGKGSYEQYF.

The rearrangement uses TRBV28 and TRBJ2-7, with D maybe TRBD2 (5 bases). There are 14 residues in the CDR3. The germline CDR1 and CDR2 sequences are MDHEN and SYDVKM. Between the trimmed V and J ends, which lost 3 bases and 0 bases, there was a span of 9 bases. CDR3 in amino acids: CASSFPGDSYEQYF. The CDR3 nucleotides read TGTGCCAGCAGTTTCCCCGGGGACTCCTACGAGCAGTACTTC.

The chain recombines TRBV12-5 with TRBJ2-1; either TRBD1 or TRBD2 may fit D (5 bases each). Germline-derived CDR1 and CDR2 are LGHNT and FRNRAP. The CDR3 is 13 amino acids. The germline V and J ends were trimmed by 7 bases and 7 bases, with 14 bases remaining between them. CDR3 residues: CASELWGYNEQFF. CDR3 DNA: TGTGCTAGTGAGCTATGGGGGTATAATGAGCAGTTCTTC.

There are a few counts of this clone. The rearrangement uses TRBV27 and TRBJ1-1; D is uncertain. The CDR3 runs 13 residues. Germline V gives CDR1 MNHEY, CDR2 SMNVEV (reference sequence). V lost 4 bases and J 1 base, leaving 7 bases between the germline ends. Written as DNA, the CDR3 is TGTGCCAGCAGTTACAGCTCGAACACTGAAGCTTTCTTT. It codes for CASSYSSNTEAFF.